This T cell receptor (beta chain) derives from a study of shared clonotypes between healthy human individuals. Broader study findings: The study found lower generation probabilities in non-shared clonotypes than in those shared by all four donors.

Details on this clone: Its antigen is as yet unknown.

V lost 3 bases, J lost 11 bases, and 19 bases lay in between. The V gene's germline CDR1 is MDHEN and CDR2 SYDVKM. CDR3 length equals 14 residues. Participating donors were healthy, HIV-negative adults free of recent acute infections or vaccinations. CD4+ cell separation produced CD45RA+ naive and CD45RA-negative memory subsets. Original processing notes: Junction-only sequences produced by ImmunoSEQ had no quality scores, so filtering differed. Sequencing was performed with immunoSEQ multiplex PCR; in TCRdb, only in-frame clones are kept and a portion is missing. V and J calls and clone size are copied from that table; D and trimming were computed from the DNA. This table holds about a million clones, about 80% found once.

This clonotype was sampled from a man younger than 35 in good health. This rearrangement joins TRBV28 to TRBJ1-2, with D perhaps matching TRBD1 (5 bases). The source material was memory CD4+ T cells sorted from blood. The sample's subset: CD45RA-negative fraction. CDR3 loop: CASSFLRGGVVYTF. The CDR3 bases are TGTGCCAGCAGTTTTTTGCGCGGGGGAGTCGTGTACACCTTC.